The present TCR beta chain was sequenced within a study of T cell repertoires in cytomegalovirus infection (dated by TCRdb to the late 2010s). Study-level background: Donor HLA type was relevant to the analysis, because carriage of CMV infection together with the matching HLA type was indicated by public TCR beta signatures. What the study reported, not specific to this receptor: The ex vivo response was dominated by HLA-C-restricted CMV-specific TCR beta clonotypes, which also provided the single most frequent clonotype in two of eight donors. In both this cohort and an independent approximately 370-donor cohort, the cumulative frequency of public TCR beta family members distinguished carriers of CMV infection plus the relevant HLA type.

As to this clonotype: This receptor's antigen is unknown. Within one base of it there is no much larger clone, and no base qualities were kept.

Trimming at the junction amounts to 3 bases on V and 3 bases on J, and the germline ends lie 11 bases apart. CDR1 and CDR2 (DFQATT, SNEGSKA) derive from the germline V gene (reference sequence). The CDR3 covers 14 residues, taking in both the cysteine and the phenylalanine. The read is trimmed to its CDR3 DNA, 42 bases read in frame from base 1. This sample was sequenced with an Illumina HiSeq 1500. TCRdb trimmed public reads at Q25 via fastp, called clones via MiXCR and kept in-frame beta chains. Each CDR3 protein gets just one entry, which takes the most common genes and DNA from the rows behind it. The table for this sample lists around 740,000 distinct CDR3 sequences; 35% of them were counted only once. The ten largest clonotypes hold around 2.6% of the sample.

The chain couples TRBV20-1 to TRBJ2-2; there is no confident call for the D gene. The sample taken for sequencing was PBMCs. The clonotype comes from a human donor in good health (CMV status not recorded). Some clones in this sample may be carry-over from other donors' samples. This receptor carries the CDR3 CSASSQVDTGELFF. The bases are TGCAGTGCTAGTTCCCAAGTGGACACCGGGGAGCTGTTTTTT.